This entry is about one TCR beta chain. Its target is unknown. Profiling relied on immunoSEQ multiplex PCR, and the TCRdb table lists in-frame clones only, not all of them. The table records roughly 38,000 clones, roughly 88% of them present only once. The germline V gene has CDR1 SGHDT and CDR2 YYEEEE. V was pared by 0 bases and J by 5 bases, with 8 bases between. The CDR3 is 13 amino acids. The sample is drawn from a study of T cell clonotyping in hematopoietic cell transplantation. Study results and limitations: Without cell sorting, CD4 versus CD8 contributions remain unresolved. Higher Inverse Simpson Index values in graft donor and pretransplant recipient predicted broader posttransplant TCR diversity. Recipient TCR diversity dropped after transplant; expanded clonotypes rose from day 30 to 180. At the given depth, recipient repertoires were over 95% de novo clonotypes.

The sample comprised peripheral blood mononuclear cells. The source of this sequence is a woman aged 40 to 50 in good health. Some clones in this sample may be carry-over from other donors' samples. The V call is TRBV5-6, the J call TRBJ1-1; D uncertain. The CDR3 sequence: CASSLEFGTEAFF. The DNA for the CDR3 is TGTGCCAGCAGCTTGGAGTTTGGGACTGAAGCTTTCTTT.